What follows are 2 T cell receptor beta chains derived from one specimen sequenced in a study of cytomegalovirus exposure and HLA in healthy donors. The primer mix had 60 Vbeta and 13 Jbeta primers. Generated by immunoSEQ multiplex PCR, the TCRdb table keeps only in-frame clones and is missing some. The sample includes roughly 120,000 clones, around three quarters seen only once; the top ten take roughly 1.2%. Sequencing input: PBMCs. The receptors come from a young woman in good health and CMV-seronegative.

This clone was seen only a few times. The chain has TRBV4-3 and TRBJ2-2, with a tentative D call TRBD2 (5 bases). Germline loops: CDR1 LGHNA, CDR2 YSLEER. V was cut by 1 base and J by 5 bases, with 11 bases left in between. The CDR3 length is 15 residues. The CDR3: CASSQAMTGTGELFF. CDR3 nucleotides: TGCGCCAGCAGCCAAGCAATGACGGGGACCGGGGAGCTGTTTTTT.

The chain couples TRBV30 to TRBJ1-1; D gene ambiguous. The germline V gene has CDR1 GTSNPN and CDR2 SVGIG (reference sequence). Trimming pared 4 bases from V and 6 bases from J, leaving 12 bases between. The CDR3 is 12 residues long. The CDR3 is CAWIKPSAEAFF. The CDR3 DNA reads as TGTGCCTGGATCAAGCCATCGGCTGAAGCTTTCTTT.